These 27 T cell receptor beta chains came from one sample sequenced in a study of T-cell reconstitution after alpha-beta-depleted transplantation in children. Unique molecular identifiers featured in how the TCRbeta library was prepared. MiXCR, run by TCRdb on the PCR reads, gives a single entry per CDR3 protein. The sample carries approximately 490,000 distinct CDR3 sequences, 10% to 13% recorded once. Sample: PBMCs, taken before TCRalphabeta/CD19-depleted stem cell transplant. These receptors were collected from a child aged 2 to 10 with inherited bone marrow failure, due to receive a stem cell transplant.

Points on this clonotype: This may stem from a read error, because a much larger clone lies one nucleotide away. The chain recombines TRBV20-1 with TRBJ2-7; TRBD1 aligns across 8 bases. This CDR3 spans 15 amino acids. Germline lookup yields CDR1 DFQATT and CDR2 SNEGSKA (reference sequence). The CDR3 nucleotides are TGCTGTGCTAGAGATCCAGGCGGACAGGGTAACGAGCAGTACTTC. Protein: CCARDPGGQGNEQYF.

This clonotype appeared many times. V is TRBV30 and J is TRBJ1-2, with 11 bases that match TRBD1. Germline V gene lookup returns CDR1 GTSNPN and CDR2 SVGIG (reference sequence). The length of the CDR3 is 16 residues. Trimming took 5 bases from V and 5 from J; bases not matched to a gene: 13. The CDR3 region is CAWRSPGTGGKYGYTF. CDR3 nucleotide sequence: TGTGCCTGGCGAAGCCCCGGGACAGGGGGTAAATATGGCTACACCTTC.

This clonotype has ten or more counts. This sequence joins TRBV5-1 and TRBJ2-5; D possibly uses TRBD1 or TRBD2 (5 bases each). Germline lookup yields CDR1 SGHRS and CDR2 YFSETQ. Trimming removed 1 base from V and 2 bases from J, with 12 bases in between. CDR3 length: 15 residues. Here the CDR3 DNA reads TGCGCCAGCAGCTTGATGAGGGGCCAGCAAGAGACCCAGTACTTC. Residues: CASSLMRGQQETQYF.

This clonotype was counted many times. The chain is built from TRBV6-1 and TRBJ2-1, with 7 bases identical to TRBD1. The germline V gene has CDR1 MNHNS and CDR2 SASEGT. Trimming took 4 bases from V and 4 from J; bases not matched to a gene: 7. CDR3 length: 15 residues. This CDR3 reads CASSAIDREYNEQFF. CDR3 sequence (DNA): TGTGCCAGCAGTGCCATAGACAGGGAGTACAATGAGCAGTTCTTC.

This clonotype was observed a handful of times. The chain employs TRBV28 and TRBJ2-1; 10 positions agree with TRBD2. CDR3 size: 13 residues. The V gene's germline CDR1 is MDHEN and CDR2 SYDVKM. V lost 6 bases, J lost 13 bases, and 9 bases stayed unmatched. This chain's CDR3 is CASSLPGLAVQFF. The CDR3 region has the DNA TGTGCCAGCAGCCTACCCGGACTAGCGGTACAGTTCTTC.

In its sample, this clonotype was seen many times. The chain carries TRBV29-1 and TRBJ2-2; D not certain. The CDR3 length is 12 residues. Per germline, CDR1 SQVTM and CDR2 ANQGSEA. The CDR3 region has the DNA TGCAGTTTAGCCTTGGGCACCGGGGAGCTGTTTTTT. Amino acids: CSLALGTGELFF.

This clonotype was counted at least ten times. The CDR3 coding sequence is TGCAGTGCTAAAAGAGGTCTGGAGACCCAGTACTTC. It translates to CSAKRGLETQYF. This chain connects TRBV20-1 to TRBJ2-5; D remains unclear. This CDR3 spans 12 amino acids. V gave up 4 bases and J gave up 5 bases, with 11 bases separating them. The germline V gene encodes CDR1 DFQATT and CDR2 SNEGSKA (reference sequence).

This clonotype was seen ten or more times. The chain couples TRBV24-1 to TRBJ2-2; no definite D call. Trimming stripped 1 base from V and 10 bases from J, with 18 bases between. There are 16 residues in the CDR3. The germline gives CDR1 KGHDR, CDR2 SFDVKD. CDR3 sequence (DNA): TGTGCCACCAGTGATTTTTCGCACCCTGGATTTGAGGAGCTGTTTTTT. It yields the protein CATSDFSHPGFEELFF.

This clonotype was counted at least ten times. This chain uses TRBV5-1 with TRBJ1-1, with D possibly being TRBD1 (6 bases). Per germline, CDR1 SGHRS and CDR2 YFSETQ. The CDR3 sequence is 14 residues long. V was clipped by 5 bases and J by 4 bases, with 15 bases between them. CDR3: CASSRDTLGTEAFF. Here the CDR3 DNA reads TGCGCCAGCAGTCGGGACACCCTGGGCACTGAAGCTTTCTTT.

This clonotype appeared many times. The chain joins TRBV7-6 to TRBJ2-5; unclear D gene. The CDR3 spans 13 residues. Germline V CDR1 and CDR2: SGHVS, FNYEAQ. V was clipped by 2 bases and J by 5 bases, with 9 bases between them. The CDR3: CASSLTIGETQYF. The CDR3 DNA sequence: TGTGCCAGCAGCTTAACAATCGGCGAGACCCAGTACTTC.

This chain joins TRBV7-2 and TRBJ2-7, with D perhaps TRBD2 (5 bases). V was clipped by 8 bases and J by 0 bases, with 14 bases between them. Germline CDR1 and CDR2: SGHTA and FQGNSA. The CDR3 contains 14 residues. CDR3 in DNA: TGTGCCAGCCGGTCTCGGAGGACCTCCTACGAGCAGTACTTC. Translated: CASRSRRTSYEQYF.

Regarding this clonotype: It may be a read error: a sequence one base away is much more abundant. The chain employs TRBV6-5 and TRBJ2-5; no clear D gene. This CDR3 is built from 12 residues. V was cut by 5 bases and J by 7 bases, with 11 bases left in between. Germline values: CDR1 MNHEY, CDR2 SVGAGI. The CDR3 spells CASSRASLTQYF. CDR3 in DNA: TGTGCCAGCAGTAGGGCCAGCCTGACCCAGTACTTC.

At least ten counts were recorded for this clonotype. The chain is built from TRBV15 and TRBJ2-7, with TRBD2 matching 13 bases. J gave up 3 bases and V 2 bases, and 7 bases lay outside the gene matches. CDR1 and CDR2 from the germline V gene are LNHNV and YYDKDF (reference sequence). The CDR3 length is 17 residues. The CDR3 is CATSRSGGLAGDYEQYF. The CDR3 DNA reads TGTGCCACCAGCAGAAGCGGAGGACTAGCGGGAGACTACGAGCAGTACTTC.

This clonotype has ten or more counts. The CDR3 DNA reads TGTGCCAGCAGTTTATCCGACAGGGGGGCTTCACCCCTCCACTTT. This encodes CASSLSDRGASPLHF. The V gene is TRBV27, the J gene TRBJ1-6; TRBD1 agrees at 9 bases. CDR1 and CDR2 (germline): MNHEY, SMNVEV (reference sequence). The CDR3 has 15 amino acids. With V trimmed by 0 bases and J by 9 bases, 3 bases remained unmatched.

The CDR3 DNA reads as TGCAGTGCTAGAGATCTGCGCTTCTACGAGCAGTACTTC. Residues: CSARDLRFYEQYF. V is TRBV20-1 and J is TRBJ2-7; the D is unclear. V was trimmed by 0 bases and J by 3 bases, leaving 9 bases between them. Germline CDR1 reads DFQATT; CDR2 reads SNEGSKA (reference sequence). This CDR3 has 13 residues.

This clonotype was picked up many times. CDR3 DNA: TGTGCCAGCAGCTTGATGGAGGGGGGCGGTGAAGCTTTCTTT. This codes for CASSLMEGGGEAFF. The V call is TRBV5-4, the J call TRBJ1-1; possibly TRBD1 for D (6 bases). Germline V gives CDR1 SGHNT, CDR2 YYREEE (reference sequence). The CDR3 covers 14 residues. V gave up 1 base and J gave up 7 bases, with 14 bases separating them.

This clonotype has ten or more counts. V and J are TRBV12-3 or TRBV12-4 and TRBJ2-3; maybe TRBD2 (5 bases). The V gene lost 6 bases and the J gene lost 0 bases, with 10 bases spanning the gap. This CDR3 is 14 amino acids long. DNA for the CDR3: TGTGCCAGCAGACTAGTGGCTAGCACAGATACGCAGTATTTT. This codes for CASRLVASTDTQYF.

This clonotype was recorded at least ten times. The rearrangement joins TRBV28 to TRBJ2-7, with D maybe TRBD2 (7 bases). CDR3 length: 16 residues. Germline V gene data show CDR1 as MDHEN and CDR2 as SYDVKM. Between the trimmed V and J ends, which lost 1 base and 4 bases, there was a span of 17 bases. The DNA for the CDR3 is TGTGCCAGCAGTTTATCCGGGCGGGGGCTCGGATACGAGCAGTACTTC. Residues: CASSLSGRGLGYEQYF.

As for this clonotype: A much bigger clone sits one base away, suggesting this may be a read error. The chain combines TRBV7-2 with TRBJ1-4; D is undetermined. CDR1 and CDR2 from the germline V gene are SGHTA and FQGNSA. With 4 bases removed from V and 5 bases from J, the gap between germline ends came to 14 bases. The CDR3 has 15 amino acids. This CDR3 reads CASSSGGRPNEKLFF. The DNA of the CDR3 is TGTGCCAGCAGCTCAGGTGGCAGACCGAATGAAAAACTGTTTTTT.

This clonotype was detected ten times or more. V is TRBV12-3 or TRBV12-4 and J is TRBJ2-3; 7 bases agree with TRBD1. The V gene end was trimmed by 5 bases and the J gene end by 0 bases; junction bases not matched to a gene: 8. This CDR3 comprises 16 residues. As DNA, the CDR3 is TGTGCCAGCAGTGGGCGTACGGGACAGAGCACAGATACGCAGTATTTT. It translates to CASSGRTGQSTDTQYF.

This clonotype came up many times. CDR3 amino acids: CSVRTGTGWPEAFF. CDR3 nucleotide sequence: TGCAGCGTTCGAACCGGGACAGGGTGGCCTGAAGCTTTCTTT. The chain is built from TRBV29-1 and TRBJ1-1; 9 nucleotides agree with TRBD1. CDR3 length equals 14 residues. The V gene's germline CDR1 is SQVTM and CDR2 ANQGSEA. Losses at the gene ends were 5 bases for V and 6 bases for J; bases not matched to a gene: 10.

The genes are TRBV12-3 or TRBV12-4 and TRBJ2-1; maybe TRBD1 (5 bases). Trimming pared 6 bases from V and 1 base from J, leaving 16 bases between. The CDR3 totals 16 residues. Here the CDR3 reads CASRQGASSSYNEQFF. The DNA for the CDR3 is TGTGCCAGCAGGCAAGGGGCGAGTAGTTCCTACAATGAGCAGTTCTTC.

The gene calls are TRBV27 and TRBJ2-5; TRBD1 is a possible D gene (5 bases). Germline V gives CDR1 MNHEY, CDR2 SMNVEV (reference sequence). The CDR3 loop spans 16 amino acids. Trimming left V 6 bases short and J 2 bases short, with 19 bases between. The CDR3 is CASSGLRGPRQETQYF. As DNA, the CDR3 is TGTGCCAGCAGCGGTTTAAGGGGCCCCCGACAAGAGACCCAGTACTTC.

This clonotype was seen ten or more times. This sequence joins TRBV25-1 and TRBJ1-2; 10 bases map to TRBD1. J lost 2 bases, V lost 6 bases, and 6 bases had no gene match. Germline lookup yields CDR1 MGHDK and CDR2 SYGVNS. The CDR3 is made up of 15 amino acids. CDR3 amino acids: CASSTLGQGNYGYTF. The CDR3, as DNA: TGTGCCAGCAGCACTCTGGGACAGGGGAACTATGGCTACACCTTC.

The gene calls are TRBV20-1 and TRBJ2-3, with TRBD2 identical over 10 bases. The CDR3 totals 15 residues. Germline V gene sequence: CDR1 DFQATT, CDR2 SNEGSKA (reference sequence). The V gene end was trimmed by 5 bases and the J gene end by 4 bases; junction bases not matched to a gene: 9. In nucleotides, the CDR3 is TGCAGTGCTCCCCTAGCGGGAGCCCGGGCAGATACGCAGTATTTT. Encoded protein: CSAPLAGARADTQYF.

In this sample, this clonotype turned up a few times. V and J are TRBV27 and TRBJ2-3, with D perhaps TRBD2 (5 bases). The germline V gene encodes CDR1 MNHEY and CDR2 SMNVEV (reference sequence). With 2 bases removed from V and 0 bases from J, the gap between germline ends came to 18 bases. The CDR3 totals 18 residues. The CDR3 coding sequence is TGTGCCAGCAGTTTAGAGGGTTCGACCTTATCTAGCACAGATACGCAGTATTTT. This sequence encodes CASSLEGSTLSSTDTQYF.

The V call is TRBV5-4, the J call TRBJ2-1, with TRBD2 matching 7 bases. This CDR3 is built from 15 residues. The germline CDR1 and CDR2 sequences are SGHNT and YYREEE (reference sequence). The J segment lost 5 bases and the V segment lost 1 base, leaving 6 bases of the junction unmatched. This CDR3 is CASSLKLADNNEQFF. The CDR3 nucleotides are TGTGCCAGCAGCTTGAAGCTAGCGGATAACAATGAGCAGTTCTTC.